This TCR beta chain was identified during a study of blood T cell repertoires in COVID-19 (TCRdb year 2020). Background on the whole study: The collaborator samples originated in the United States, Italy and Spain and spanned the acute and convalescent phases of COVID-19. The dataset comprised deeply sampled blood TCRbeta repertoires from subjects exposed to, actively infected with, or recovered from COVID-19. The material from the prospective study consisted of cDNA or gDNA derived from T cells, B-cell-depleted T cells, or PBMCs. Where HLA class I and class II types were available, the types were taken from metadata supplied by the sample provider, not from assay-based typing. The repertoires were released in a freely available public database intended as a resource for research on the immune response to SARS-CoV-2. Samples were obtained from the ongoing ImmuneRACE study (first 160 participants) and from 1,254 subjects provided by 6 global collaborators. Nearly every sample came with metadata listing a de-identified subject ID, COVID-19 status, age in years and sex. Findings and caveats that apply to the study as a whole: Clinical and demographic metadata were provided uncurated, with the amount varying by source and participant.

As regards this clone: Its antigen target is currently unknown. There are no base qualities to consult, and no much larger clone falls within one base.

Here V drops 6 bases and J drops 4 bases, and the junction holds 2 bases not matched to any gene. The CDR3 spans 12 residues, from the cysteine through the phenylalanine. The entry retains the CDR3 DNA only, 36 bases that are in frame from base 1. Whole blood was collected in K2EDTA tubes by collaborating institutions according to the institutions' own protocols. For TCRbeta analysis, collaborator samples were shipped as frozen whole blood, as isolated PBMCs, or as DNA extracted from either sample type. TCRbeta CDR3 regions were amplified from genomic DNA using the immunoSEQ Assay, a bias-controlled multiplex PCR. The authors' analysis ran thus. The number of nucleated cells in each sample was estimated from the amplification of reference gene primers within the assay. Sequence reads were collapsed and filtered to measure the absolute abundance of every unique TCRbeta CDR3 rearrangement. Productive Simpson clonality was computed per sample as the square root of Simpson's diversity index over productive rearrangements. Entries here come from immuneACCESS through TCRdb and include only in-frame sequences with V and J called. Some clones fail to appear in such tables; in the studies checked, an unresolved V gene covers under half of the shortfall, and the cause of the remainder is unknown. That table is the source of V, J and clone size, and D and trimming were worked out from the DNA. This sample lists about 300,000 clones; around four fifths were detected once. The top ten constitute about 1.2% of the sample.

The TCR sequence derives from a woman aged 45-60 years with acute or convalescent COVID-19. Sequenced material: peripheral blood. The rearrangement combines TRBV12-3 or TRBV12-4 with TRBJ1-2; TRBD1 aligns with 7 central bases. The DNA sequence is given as TGTGCCAGCAGCGGGGACAGCTATGGCTACACCTTC. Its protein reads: CASSGDSYGYTF.